Each of the 15 T cell receptor beta chains below was sequenced from the same sample in a study of shared clonotypes between healthy human individuals. The assay was immunoSEQ multiplex PCR, and TCRdb's table has in-frame clones only and misses some. The data hold some 530,000 clones, with around 80% observed a single time. Sequences were obtained from PBMCs. The receptors were sampled from a woman aged 40 to 50 in good health. Some clones in this sample may be carry-over from other donors' samples.

The chain links TRBV7-9 to TRBJ2-7; weak D call: TRBD1 (6 bases). Germline lookup yields CDR1 SEHNR and CDR2 FQNEAQ (reference sequence). The CDR3 is made up of 14 amino acids. Trimming pared 6 bases from V and 2 bases from J, leaving 14 bases between. CDR3 in DNA: TGTGCCAGCAGTCGCCCAGGGGTGACCTACGAGCAGTACTTC. Its translation: CASSRPGVTYEQYF.

This chain connects TRBV28 to TRBJ2-1; D is unresolved. Germline values: CDR1 MDHEN, CDR2 SYDVKM. CDR3 length: 16 residues. V gave up 4 bases and J gave up 2 bases, with 15 bases separating them. CDR3 sequence: CASSSALVGAYNEQFF. The CDR3 DNA sequence: TGTGCCAGCAGTTCTGCTCTTGTGGGCGCCTACAATGAGCAGTTCTTC.

For this clone: At the DNA level, this CDR3 is encoded by other sequences in the same sample as well. The chain employs TRBV15 and TRBJ1-1, with D uncertain. The germline gives CDR1 LNHNV, CDR2 YYDKDF (reference sequence). The CDR3 extends over 12 amino acids. V dropped 1 base and J dropped 3 bases, with 3 bases sitting between them. CDR3 nucleotides: TGTGCCACCAGCAGAGGTTACACTGAAGCTTTCTTT. It translates to CATSRGYTEAFF.

The chain employs TRBV7-9 and TRBJ2-7, with 7 bases lining up with TRBD1. Trimming at V came to 1 base and at J to 2 bases, leaving 8 bases not matched to a gene. Germline CDR1 reads SEHNR; CDR2 reads FQNEAQ (reference sequence). The CDR3 sequence is 16 residues long. Here the CDR3 reads CASSLGRDSLTYEQYF. The DNA for the CDR3 is TGTGCCAGCAGCTTAGGCCGGGACAGCTTAACCTACGAGCAGTACTTC.

The J gene is TRBJ2-3, the V gene TRBV5-4; TRBD2 matches 7 bases. The J segment lost 3 bases and the V segment lost 2 bases, leaving 9 bases of the junction unmatched. The CDR3 covers 16 residues. Germline V gene sequence: CDR1 SGHNT, CDR2 YYREEE (reference sequence). The CDR3, as DNA: TGTGCCAGCAGCTTTAAGGCCTGGGAGGGGACAGATACGCAGTATTTT. Translated: CASSFKAWEGTDTQYF.

The rearrangement uses TRBV27 and TRBJ2-1; 7 bases align to TRBD1. Unmatched junction bases numbered 9, after V lost 8 bases and J lost 2 bases. This CDR3 contains 15 residues. Looked up from germline, CDR1 is MNHEY and CDR2 is SMNVEV (reference sequence). This CDR3 is CASGSGTVPYNEQFF. The CDR3 region has the DNA TGTGCCAGCGGCTCCGGGACAGTCCCCTACAATGAGCAGTTCTTC.

About this clone itself: This specimen includes other DNA sequences encoding the same CDR3. V and J are TRBV2 and TRBJ1-5; a weak D match, TRBD1 (6 bases). Deletions cut 6 bases from V and 5 bases from J, with 11 bases between. Germline V CDR1 and CDR2: SNHLY, FYNNEI. CDR3 length: 13 residues. Here the CDR3 reads CASSVGGDQPQHF. For the CDR3, the DNA is TGTGCCAGCAGCGTAGGGGGAGATCAGCCCCAGCATTTT.

This clone was recorded at least ten times. V usage is TRBV28 and J usage is TRBJ1-3; possible D gene TRBD1, 6 bases. Germline loops: CDR1 MDHEN, CDR2 SYDVKM. V lost 8 bases to trimming and J lost 0 bases, with 11 bases between them. The CDR3 is 14 amino acids. The chain's CDR3 is CASQTGRSGNTIYF. The CDR3 DNA sequence: TGTGCCAGCCAGACAGGCCGCTCTGGAAACACCATATATTTT.

This clone was detected only a few times. This chain links TRBV6-4 with TRBJ2-2, with a tentative D call TRBD1 (6 bases). Trimming took off 10 bases at V and 6 bases at J, with 15 bases between the two ends. Germline V gives CDR1 MRHNA, CDR2 SNTAGT. The CDR3 is made up of 13 amino acids. The CDR3 loop reads CATQEGGAGELFF. In nucleotides, the CDR3 is TGTGCCACTCAAGAAGGGGGAGCCGGGGAGCTGTTTTTT.

This clone appeared a single time. The chain couples TRBV6-5 to TRBJ2-7, with D possibly matching TRBD1 (5 bases). The ends were cut back, 5 bases at V and 4 bases at J, with 9 bases in the middle. The length of the CDR3 is 12 residues. Germline V gene sequence: CDR1 MNHEY, CDR2 SVGAGI. The chain's CDR3 is CASSDQGYEQYF. The CDR3 bases are TGTGCCAGCAGTGACCAGGGTTACGAGCAGTACTTC.

V gene TRBV28 combines with J gene TRBJ2-7; D gene ambiguous. This CDR3 has 13 residues. V was shortened by 5 bases and J by 3 bases, with 11 bases between the two germline ends. The germline V gene encodes CDR1 MDHEN and CDR2 SYDVKM. The CDR3 protein is CASSTPQYYEQYF. The CDR3, as DNA: TGTGCCAGCAGTACACCCCAGTACTACGAGCAGTACTTC.

The gene calls are TRBV5-5 and TRBJ2-1; 9 bases map to TRBD2. The CDR3 has 15 residues. J gave up 6 bases and V 5 bases, and 9 bases lay outside the gene matches. CDR1 and CDR2 from the germline V gene are SGHKS and YYEKEE (reference sequence). CDR3 bases: TGTGCCAGCAGTCCTATAGCGGGAGAATCCAATGAGCAGTTCTTC. Its translation is CASSPIAGESNEQFF. Combining the CDR3 with reference TRBV5-5 and TRBJ2-1 gives the whole variable domain DAGVTQSPTHLIKTRGQQVTLRCSPISGHKSVSWYQQVLGQGPQFIFQYYEKEERGRGNFPDRFSARQFPNYSSELNVNALLLGDSALYLCASSPIAGESNEQFFGPGTRLTVL.

The chain is built from TRBV11-2 and TRBJ2-3, with D unresolved. Trimming pared 2 bases from V and 0 bases from J, leaving 0 bases between. Germline V gene data show CDR1 as SGHAT and CDR2 as FQNNGV. The CDR3 spans 12 residues. CDR3 DNA: TGTGCCAGCAGCTTAAGCACAGATACGCAGTATTTT. Translating gives CASSLSTDTQYF.

The chain employs TRBV27 and TRBJ2-5; TRBD2 aligns across 7 bases. With the DNA end fitting TRBJ2-7 better, the J assignment may be wrong. The V gene's germline CDR1 is MNHEY and CDR2 SMNVEV (reference sequence). This CDR3 has 14 amino acids. CDR3 nucleotide sequence: TGTGCCAGCAGAACTAGCGACAACTCCTACGAGCAGTACTTC. Residues: CASRTSDNSYEQYF.

The gene calls are TRBV5-1 and TRBJ2-6; D call uncertain. CDR3 length: 13 residues. Germline CDR1 SGHRS, CDR2 YFSETQ. The V gene lost 4 bases and the J gene lost 2 bases, with 4 bases spanning the gap. CDR3 amino acids: CASSAPGANVLTF. In DNA form, the CDR3 reads TGCGCCAGCAGCGCCCCTGGGGCCAACGTCCTGACTTTC.